This TCR beta chain was identified during a study of cytomegalovirus exposure and HLA in healthy donors. PCR amplification relied on 60 Vbeta primers (plus 13 Jbeta primers). Data came from immunoSEQ multiplex PCR; TCRdb stores just in-frame clones and leaves some out. The sample includes approximately 180,000 clones, 81% of them seen just once. Unmatched junction bases numbered 10, after V lost 2 bases and J lost 7 bases. The CDR3 has 16 amino acids. Germline V gives CDR1 LNHNV, CDR2 YYDKDF (reference sequence). Sequenced sample: PBMCs. The sequence was obtained from a man between 18 and 35 years old in good health and CMV-seronegative. V usage is TRBV15 and J usage is TRBJ2-2, with 7 bases lining up with TRBD1. This CDR3 reads CATSRHSYRGNGELFF. DNA of the CDR3: TGTGCCACCAGCAGACACTCGTACAGGGGCAACGGGGAGCTGTTTTTT.